The 22 T cell receptor beta chains presented below share a single source sample, sequenced in a study of OX40 agonist ivuxolimab in advanced cancers. The table came from immunoSEQ multiplex PCR; TCRdb's copy has only in-frame clones and leaves some out. The repertoire includes around 77,000 clones, more than 90% of them detected once, and 4.5% to 5% sits in the top ten. The input for sequencing was CD4+ or CD8+ T cells sorted from blood, taken in a trial of the OX40 agonist ivuxolimab. The source is an adult with an advanced solid tumor such as melanoma, head and neck, liver or kidney cancer.

V gene TRBV18 combines with J gene TRBJ1-3, with 7 bases matching TRBD1. The trim removed 4 bases at V and 6 bases at J, leaving 3 bases unmatched. This CDR3 has 13 residues. In germline, CDR1 is KGHSH, CDR2 LQKENI. CDR3 sequence (DNA): TGTGCCAGCTCACGGGGACAGATAAACACCATATATTTT. It codes for CASSRGQINTIYF.

The rearrangement uses TRBV19 and TRBJ2-1; TRBD1 agrees at 9 bases. Germline V CDR1 and CDR2: LNHDA, SQIVND (reference sequence). The CDR3 consists of 16 residues. V lost 3 bases and J lost 4; bases outside the gene matches: 7. The CDR3 bases are TGTGCCAGTAGTATTAGGGGACAGGGTATTTACAATGAGCAGTTCTTC. Its translation: CASSIRGQGIYNEQFF.

The V gene is TRBV11-3, the J gene TRBJ1-1; D is unclear. The CDR3 totals 13 residues. The V gene lost 5 bases and the J gene lost 1 base, with 8 bases spanning the gap. Germline V gene lookup returns CDR1 SGHNT and CDR2 YENEEA. The chain's CDR3 is CASSPQANTEAFF. The DNA for the CDR3 is TGTGCCAGCAGCCCCCAGGCGAACACTGAAGCTTTCTTT.

The CDR3 nucleotides are TGTGCCAGCAGTGTTTCGGGACAGGGCTACCAGCCCCAGCATTTT. As protein: CASSVSGQGYQPQHF. This sequence joins TRBV2 and TRBJ1-5, with TRBD1 matching 9 bases. Germline CDR1 is SNHLY and CDR2 is FYNNEI. The V and J ends lost 4 bases and 7 bases, in that order; junction bases with no gene match: 8. CDR3 length: 15 residues.

The V call is TRBV19, the J call TRBJ1-3; D call uncertain. Trimming left V 3 bases short and J 2 bases short, with 8 bases between. Germline CDR1 LNHDA, CDR2 SQIVND (reference sequence). CDR3 size: 14 residues. The CDR3 DNA reads as TGTGCCAGTAGTATGCGAGGAACTGGAAACACCATATATTTT. Residues: CASSMRGTGNTIYF.

The V and J genes are TRBV30 and TRBJ2-1; TRBD1 aligns across 9 bases. Trimming cost V 2 bases and J 8 bases; bases outside gene matches: 7. Germline V gene lookup returns CDR1 GTSNPN and CDR2 SVGIG (reference sequence). This CDR3 contains 14 residues. The CDR3, as DNA: TGTGCCTGGAGTACGACAGGGGGTATATATGAGCAGTTCTTC. This gives the protein CAWSTTGGIYEQFF.

The V gene is TRBV29-1, the J gene TRBJ2-7, with unresolved D. V lost 7 bases and J lost 0, with 7 bases in between. This CDR3 spans 11 amino acids. CDR1 and CDR2 (germline): SQVTM, ANQGSEA. The CDR3, as DNA: TGCAGCGGGCAGAGCTCCTACGAGCAGTACTTC. Translation: CSGQSSYEQYF.

The chain employs TRBV9 and TRBJ1-5; weak D call: TRBD1 (6 bases). V shed 4 bases and J shed 6 bases, with 14 bases lying between them. The CDR3 sequence is 14 residues long. Germline CDR1 is SGDLS and CDR2 is YYNGEE. Written as DNA, the CDR3 is TGTGCCAGCAGCCGGGGGGCTGAAGGTCAGCCCCAGCATTTT. Amino acids: CASSRGAEGQPQHF. Drawing the rest from reference TRBV9 and TRBJ1-5, the complete variable domain is DSGVTQTPKHLITATGQRVTLRCSPRSGDLSVYWYQQSLDQGLQFLIQYYNGEERAKGNILERFSAQQFPDLHSELNLSSLELGDSALYFCASSRGAEGQPQHFGDGTRLSIL.

The rearrangement joins TRBV7-2 to TRBJ2-3; 7 positions agree with TRBD2. V lost 3 bases, J lost 1 base, and 4 bases stayed unmatched. Germline V lookup: CDR1 SGHTA, CDR2 FQGNSA. The CDR3 has 15 residues. CDR3 in amino acids: CASSFTAGGTDTQYF. CDR3 DNA: TGTGCCAGCAGCTTTACCGCGGGAGGCACAGATACGCAGTATTTT. The entire variable domain, with the rest obtained from reference TRBV7-2 and TRBJ2-3, is as follows: GAGVSQSPSNKVTEKGKDVELRCDPISGHTALYWYRQSLGQGLEFLIYFQGNSAPDKSGLPSDRFSAERTGGSVSTLTIQRTQQEDSAVYLCASSFTAGGTDTQYFGPGTRLTVL.

As concerns this clone: An end of the junction differs from the germline gene, which may be a read error. The genes are TRBV28 and TRBJ2-7, with 7 bases lining up with TRBD2. The CDR3 spans 15 residues. Germline V gene data show CDR1 as MDHEN and CDR2 as SYDVKM. Here the CDR3 DNA reads TGTGCCAGCGCCTCCACCGGGACTGGGAGGGACCAGACCCAATTC. Its protein is CASASTGTGRDQTQF.

CDR3 nucleotide sequence: TGTGCCAGCAGCCCGGGAGGGGGGCGGGGCGAGCAGTACTTC. This codes for CASSPGGGRGEQYF. The chain uses TRBV7-2 and TRBJ2-7; 8 nucleotides agree with TRBD2. There are 14 residues in the CDR3. V lost 5 bases and J lost 6; bases outside the gene matches: 9. CDR1 and CDR2 from the germline V gene are SGHTA and FQGNSA. Supplemented by reference TRBV7-2 and TRBJ2-7, the full variable domain reads GAGVSQSPSNKVTEKGKDVELRCDPISGHTALYWYRQSLGQGLEFLIYFQGNSAPDKSGLPSDRFSAERTGGSVSTLTIQRTQQEDSAVYLCASSPGGGRGEQYFGPGTRLTVT.

This chain joins TRBV28 and TRBJ1-1, with unresolved D. V shed 6 bases and J shed 5 bases, with 10 bases lying between them. This CDR3 region has 12 residues. In germline, CDR1 is MDHEN, CDR2 SYDVKM. The CDR3 sequence is CASRGRETEAFF. CDR3 bases: TGTGCCAGCAGAGGAAGAGAGACTGAAGCTTTCTTT.

Only one count was recorded for this clone. V is TRBV5-4 and J is TRBJ1-5, with a tentative D call TRBD1 (5 bases). From germline, CDR1 is SGHNT and CDR2 YYREEE (reference sequence). V lost 2 bases to trimming and J lost 3 bases, with 9 bases between them. The length of the CDR3 is 14 residues. Written as DNA, the CDR3 is TGTGCCAGCAGCTTTCAGGGCGACAATCAGCCCCAGCATTTT. This translates into CASSFQGDNQPQHF.

The V and J genes are TRBV6-6 and TRBJ2-7, with 8 positions matching TRBD1. J gave up 2 bases and V 2 bases, and 2 bases lay outside the gene matches. The CDR3 runs to 14 residues. Germline V gene data show CDR1 as MNHNY and CDR2 as SVGAGI (reference sequence). CDR3 coding DNA: TGTGCCAGCAGTTACCGGGACAGGCCCTACGAGCAGTACTTC. Translated, it gives CASSYRDRPYEQYF.

The chain uses TRBV6-5 and TRBJ2-1; D may be TRBD1 (5 bases). Between the trimmed V and J ends, which lost 1 base and 0 bases, there was a span of 10 bases. The CDR3 length is 16 residues. The germline CDR1 and CDR2 sequences are MNHEY and SVGAGI. Here the CDR3 DNA reads TGTGCCAGCAGTTACTTACAGGCGAGCTCCTACAATGAGCAGTTCTTC. Translating it yields CASSYLQASSYNEQFF.

The V call is TRBV7-9, the J call TRBJ2-5; weak D call: TRBD2 (6 bases). The CDR3 has 14 residues. Trimming removed 0 bases from V and 4 bases from J, with 9 bases in between. Per germline, CDR1 SEHNR and CDR2 FQNEAQ (reference sequence). The CDR3 loop reads CASSLAGGVETQYF. For the CDR3, the DNA is TGTGCCAGCAGCTTAGCCGGCGGGGTAGAGACCCAGTACTTC.

DNA of the CDR3: TGTGCCAGCAGCCTGATGATAACAGGGGCCTCCGAGCAGTACTTC. It specifies CASSLMITGASEQYF. The genes are TRBV14 and TRBJ2-7; TRBD1 agrees at 7 bases. CDR3 length: 15 residues. Trimming cost V 4 bases and J 6 bases; bases outside gene matches: 12. The V gene's germline CDR1 is SGHDN and CDR2 FVKESK.

The chain couples TRBV28 to TRBJ2-4, with a weak D call TRBD2 (6 bases). This CDR3 region has 14 residues. V was pared by 5 bases and J by 3 bases, with 11 bases between. The germline V gene has CDR1 MDHEN and CDR2 SYDVKM. The CDR3 coding sequence is TGTGCCAGCAGTCCACAGGAGGGCAAAAACATTCAGTACTTC. The encoded protein is CASSPQEGKNIQYF.

A single count supports this clone. The chain has TRBV6-1 and TRBJ2-7, with a possible D match to TRBD2 (7 bases). The CDR3 length is 19 residues. Germline V gene lookup returns CDR1 MNHNS and CDR2 SASEGT. V lost 1 base, J lost 6 bases, and 28 bases lay in between. Here the CDR3 DNA reads TGTGCCAGCAGTGAAGTCGGATTGGGGGGGCCACGTAAAACTACCGAGCAGTACTTC. This translates into CASSEVGLGGPRKTTEQYF.

The chain links TRBV18 to TRBJ2-7; 9 nucleotides match TRBD1. The V gene end was trimmed by 5 bases and the J gene end by 4 bases; junction bases not matched to a gene: 6. There are 14 residues in the CDR3. The germline gives CDR1 KGHSH, CDR2 LQKENI. The CDR3: CASSLRTGEYEQYF. The CDR3 DNA reads TGTGCCAGCTCATTACGGACAGGGGAATACGAGCAGTACTTC.

V gene TRBV11-3 combines with J gene TRBJ1-1, with 7 bases matching TRBD1. The CDR3 spans 12 residues. Germline V gives CDR1 SGHNT, CDR2 YENEEA. Germline trimming cut 4 bases from V and 6 bases from J; bases unmatched to any gene: 2. The CDR3 nucleotides read TGTGCCAGCAGCTCCCAGGGGGCTGAAGCTTTCTTT. Translated, it gives CASSSQGAEAFF.

The rearrangement uses TRBV19 and TRBJ2-4; tentatively, D is TRBD2 (6 bases). This CDR3 region has 13 residues. The ends were cut back, 8 bases at V and 0 bases at J, with 8 bases in the middle. Germline CDR1 is LNHDA and CDR2 is SQIVND (reference sequence). This CDR3 is CASYGGAKNIQYF. The CDR3 region has the DNA TGTGCCAGTTACGGGGGAGCCAAAAACATTCAGTACTTC.